Here is one T cell receptor beta chain with its context. This clonotype is classified as large (0.1 to 1%). This clone's antigen is unknown. The sample holds no much larger clone one base away, and base qualities are not on file. This entry belongs to a study of naive and memory T cell subsets (dated by TCRdb to between 2016 and 2019). With regard to the full study: An open-source, UMI-based TCR alpha and beta sequencing pipeline was applied to sorted naive and memory peripheral blood T cell subsets. Complete agreement was observed between the functional CMV T cell responses and the IgG serology results. RNA was DNase-treated and reverse transcribed with TCR constant-region primers, mostly using SuperScript III.

The investigation overall reported the following: TCR abundance followed a power law whose exponent differed between naive and memory subsets but was consistent across the three individuals. In both CD4 and CD8 cells, a rise in Gini index and a fall in Shannon and inverse Simpson diversity were observed from naive through CM, EM and EMRA. The repertoire findings for the naive and memory subsets could not be validated against a ground truth, as none was available. RNA-based TCR counts may be influenced by expression changes linked to T cell activation and differentiation. After error correction, only a single occurrence was seen for over 95% of naive TCR sequences, so much steeper abundance distributions were produced than in memory subsets. A clonotype was defined as a single alpha or beta chain sequence rather than as a paired alpha/beta receptor.

The receptor library was made with UMI-ligation and nested PCR. To cover both TRBC1 and TRBC2, the beta constant-region primer consisted of an equimolar mix of two oligonucleotides. A single-stranded oligonucleotide containing the SP2 primer and a 12-nucleotide UMI was joined to the 3' end of the cDNA by T4 RNA ligase 1. The ligated cDNA went through four rounds of PCR with nested alpha and beta constant-region primers together with the SP2 primer. Incubation of the ligation reaction lasted roughly 18-24 hours at 16 degrees C. PCR2 was usually performed as a SYBR Green qPCR and halted at a preset threshold so that over-amplification would not occur. All purifications after the first were performed with Agencourt AMPure XP magnetic beads. Library quantification was done by Qubit, followed by a TapeStation check on which the main peak was expected at around 650 bp. Pooled libraries were sequenced on an Illumina MiSeq using v2 2x251 paired-end kits, and typically about 0.95-2.3 million reads were obtained per sample. Each sample's library went into the pool at approximately 4 nM, and about 4.5-8% PhiX was added to help with cluster recognition. Turning to the authors' computational methods: FASTQ reads processed by Demultiplexor were assigned V and J genes by Decombinator through tag matching that tolerated a single base-pair mismatch. Collapsinator used UMIs to correct both sequencing errors and frequency errors arising from PCR heterogeneity. CDR3Translator translated TCRs and extracted CDR3s from the conserved cysteine to the FGXG phenylalanine, flagging non-productive sequences. Repertoires were subsampled to equal numbers of UMI-defined TCRs before Gini, Shannon entropy and inverse Simpson indices were calculated. Power-law fits to clonotype abundance distributions were performed by maximum likelihood within the linear range. Similar UMI counts, unique TCR numbers and clonal distributions were obtained with the pipeline and with MIGEC on one naive CD8 sample. A set of 7,322 CMV-associated CDR3 sequences, compiled from VDJdb and a published dataset, was used to search the repertoires. The public reads were reanalyzed by TCRdb: fastp trimming at Q25, MiXCR alignment, in-frame beta chains only. CDR3 protein duplicates are merged, each entry listing the most common genes and DNA. TCRdb's processing, not the authors', yielded these V and J calls. The sample table records roughly 27,000 distinct CDR3 sequences; approximately 11% of these occur just once. The top ten clones comprise approximately 19% of the sample.

From the second PCR step on, the TCR alpha and beta chain libraries were amplified in separate reactions. Donor CMV status was determined by IFNgamma production from CD4+ T cells after overnight stimulation of fresh PBMCs with CMV viral lysate. CD4 T cells were positively selected using Miltenyi beads, after which CD8 T cells were positively selected from the CD4-negative fraction. Cells stained for CD3, CD4, CD8, CD45RA, CD27 and a live/dead dye were sorted on a BD Aria II into four subsets by CD45RA and CD27. For sorting, CD45RA-CD27- cells were defined as effector memory cells, while CD45RA+CD27- cells were defined as EMRA cells. A few healthy volunteers provided blood, and each donor's sample was split into CD4 and CD8 T cells and then further divided into four differentiation subsets. Around 110 ml of peripheral blood was taken from each donor, and PBMC were separated by density-gradient centrifugation on Ficoll-Paque PLUS. After sorting, cells were lysed in RLT buffer, RNA was extracted using a Qiagen RNeasy kit, and the extracted RNA was stored at -80 degrees C.

For this chain, trimming is 2 bases at the V end and 5 bases at the J end, and the number of junction bases without a gene match is 17. As encoded in the germline V gene (reference sequence), CDR1 is MNHEY while CDR2 is SMNVEV. Including the terminal cysteine and phenylalanine, the CDR3 comprises 18 residues. The only DNA kept is the CDR3, 54 bases in frame from the first base. In this chain, TRBV27 is recombined with TRBJ1-1; 7 bases in the junction line up with TRBD1. This receptor was taken from a human donor in good health. Sequenced sample: effector memory CD4+ T cells from blood. What the cell subset or site label conveys for this sample: effector memory, CD45RA- CD27-. CDR3 protein: CASSLVSARGNLRTEAFF. Here is the DNA: TGTGCCAGCAGTTTAGTTAGTGCCAGGGGGAATTTAAGGACTGAAGCTTTCTTT.